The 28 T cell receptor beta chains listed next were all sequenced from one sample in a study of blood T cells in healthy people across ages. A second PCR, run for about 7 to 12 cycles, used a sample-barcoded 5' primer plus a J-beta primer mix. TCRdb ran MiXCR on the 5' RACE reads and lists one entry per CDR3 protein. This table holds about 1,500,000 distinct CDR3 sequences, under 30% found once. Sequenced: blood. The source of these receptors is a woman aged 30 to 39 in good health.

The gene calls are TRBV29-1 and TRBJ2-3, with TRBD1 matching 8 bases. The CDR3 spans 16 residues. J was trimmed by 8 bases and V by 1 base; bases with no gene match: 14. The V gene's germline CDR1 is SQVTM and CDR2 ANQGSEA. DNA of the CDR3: TGCAGCGTTGAAGGGGAACAGGGGGTTCCCGCAGGTACGCAGTATTTT. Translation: CSVEGEQGVPAGTQYF.

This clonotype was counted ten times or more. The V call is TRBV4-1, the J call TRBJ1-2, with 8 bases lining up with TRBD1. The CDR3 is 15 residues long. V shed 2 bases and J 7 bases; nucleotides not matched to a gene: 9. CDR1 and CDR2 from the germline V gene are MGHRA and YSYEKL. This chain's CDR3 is CASSQWATGDGGYTF. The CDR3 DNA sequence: TGCGCCAGCAGCCAATGGGCGACAGGGGACGGTGGCTACACCTTC.

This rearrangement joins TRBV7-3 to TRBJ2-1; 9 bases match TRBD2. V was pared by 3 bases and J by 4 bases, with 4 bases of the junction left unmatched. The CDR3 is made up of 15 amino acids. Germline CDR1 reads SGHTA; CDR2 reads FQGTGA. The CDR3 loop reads CASSFQRGDYNEQFF. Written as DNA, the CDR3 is TGTGCCAGCAGCTTCCAGCGGGGGGATTACAATGAGCAGTTCTTC.

The CDR3 DNA reads as TGTGCCAGCTCACTAGACAGGCCGGCTGGCTACACCTTC. Its protein product is CASSLDRPAGYTF. The chain is built from TRBV18 and TRBJ1-2, with D tentatively TRBD1 (6 bases). Germline CDR1 and CDR2: KGHSH and LQKENI. V was cut by 4 bases and J by 7 bases, with 13 bases left in between. The CDR3 sequence is 13 residues long. The whole variable domain, filled in from reference TRBV18 and TRBJ1-2, reads NAGVMQNPRHLVRRRGQEARLRCSPMKGHSHVYWYRQLPEEGLKFMVYLQKENIIDESGMPKERFSAEFPKEGPSILRIQQVVRGDSAAYFCASSLDRPAGYTFGSGTRLTVV.

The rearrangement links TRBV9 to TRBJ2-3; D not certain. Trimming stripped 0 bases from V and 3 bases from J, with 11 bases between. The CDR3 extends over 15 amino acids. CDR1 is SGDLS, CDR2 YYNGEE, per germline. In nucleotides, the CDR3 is TGTGCCAGCAGCGTAGCTGGGTTGGGTACAGATACGCAGTATTTT. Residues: CASSVAGLGTDTQYF.

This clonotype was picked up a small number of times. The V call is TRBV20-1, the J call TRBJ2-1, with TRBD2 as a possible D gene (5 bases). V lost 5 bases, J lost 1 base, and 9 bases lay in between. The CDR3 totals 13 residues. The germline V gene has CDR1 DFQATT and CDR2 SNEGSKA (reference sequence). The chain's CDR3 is CSARRDSYNEQFF. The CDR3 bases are TGCAGTGCTCGCCGGGATTCCTACAATGAGCAGTTCTTC.

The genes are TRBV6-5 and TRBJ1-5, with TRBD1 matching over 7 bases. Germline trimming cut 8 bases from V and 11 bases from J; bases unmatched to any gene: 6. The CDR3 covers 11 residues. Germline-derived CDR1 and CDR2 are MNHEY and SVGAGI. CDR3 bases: TGTGCCAGCGGTAGGGACAGCTCCCAGCATTTT. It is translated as CASGRDSSQHF.

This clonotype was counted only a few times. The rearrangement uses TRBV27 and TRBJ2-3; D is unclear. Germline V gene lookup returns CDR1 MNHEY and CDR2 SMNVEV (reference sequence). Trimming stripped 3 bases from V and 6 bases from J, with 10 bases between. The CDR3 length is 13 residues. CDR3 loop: CASSFNSVDTQYF. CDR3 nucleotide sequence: TGTGCCAGCAGTTTCAACTCCGTCGATACGCAGTATTTT.

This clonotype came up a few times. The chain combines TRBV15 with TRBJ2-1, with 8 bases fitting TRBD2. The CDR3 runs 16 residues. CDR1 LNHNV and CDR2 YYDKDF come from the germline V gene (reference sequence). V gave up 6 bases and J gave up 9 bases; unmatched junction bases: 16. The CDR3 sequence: CATSGARAGVLGEQFF. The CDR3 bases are TGTGCCACCAGTGGGGCCCGAGCGGGAGTACTGGGTGAGCAGTTCTTC.

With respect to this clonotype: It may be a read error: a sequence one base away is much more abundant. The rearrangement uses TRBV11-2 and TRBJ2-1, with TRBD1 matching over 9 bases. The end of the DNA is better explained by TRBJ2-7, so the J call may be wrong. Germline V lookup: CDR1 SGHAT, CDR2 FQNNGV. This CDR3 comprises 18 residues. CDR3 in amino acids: CASSLGLSWTGDYNEQYF. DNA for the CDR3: TGTGCCAGCAGCTTAGGGCTTTCCTGGACAGGGGACTACAATGAGCAGTACTTC.

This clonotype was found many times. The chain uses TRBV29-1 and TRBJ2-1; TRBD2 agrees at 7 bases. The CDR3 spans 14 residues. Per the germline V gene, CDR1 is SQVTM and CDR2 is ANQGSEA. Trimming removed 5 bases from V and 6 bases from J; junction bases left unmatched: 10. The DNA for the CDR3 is TGCAGCGTTCTAGATACCGGGGGGACCAATGAGCAGTTCTTC. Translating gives CSVLDTGGTNEQFF.

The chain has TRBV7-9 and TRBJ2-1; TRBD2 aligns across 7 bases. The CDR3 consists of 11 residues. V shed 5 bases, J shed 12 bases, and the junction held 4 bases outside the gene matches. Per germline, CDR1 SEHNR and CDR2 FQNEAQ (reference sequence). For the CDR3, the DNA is TGTGCCAGCAGCCCAGTAGCGGGGCAGTTCTTC. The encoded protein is CASSPVAGQFF.

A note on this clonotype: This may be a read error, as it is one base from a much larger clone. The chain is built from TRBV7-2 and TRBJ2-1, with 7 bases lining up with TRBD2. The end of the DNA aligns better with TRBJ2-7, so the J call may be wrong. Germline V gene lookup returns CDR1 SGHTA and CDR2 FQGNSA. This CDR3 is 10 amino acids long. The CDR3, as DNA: TGTGGGGCGGGAGACTATGAGCAGTACTTC. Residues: CGAGDYEQYF.

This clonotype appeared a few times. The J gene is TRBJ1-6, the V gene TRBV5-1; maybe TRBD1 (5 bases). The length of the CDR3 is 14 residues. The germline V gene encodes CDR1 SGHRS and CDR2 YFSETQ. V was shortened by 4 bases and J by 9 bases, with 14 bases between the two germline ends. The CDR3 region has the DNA TGCGCCAGCAGCGAGGACACGGGATTTTCACCCCTCCACTTT. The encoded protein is CASSEDTGFSPLHF. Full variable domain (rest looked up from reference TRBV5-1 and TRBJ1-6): KAGVTQTPRYLIKTRGQQVTLSCSPISGHRSVSWYQQTPGQGLQFLFEYFSETQRNKGNFPGRFSGRQFSNSRSEMNVSTLELGDSALYLCASSEDTGFSPLHFGNGTRLTVT.

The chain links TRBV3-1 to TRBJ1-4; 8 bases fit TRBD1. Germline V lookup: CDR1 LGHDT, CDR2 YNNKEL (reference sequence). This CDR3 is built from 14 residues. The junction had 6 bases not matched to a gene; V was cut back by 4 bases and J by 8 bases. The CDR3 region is CASSPGQEGEKLFF. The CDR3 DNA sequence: TGTGCCAGCAGCCCGGGACAGGAAGGAGAAAAACTGTTTTTT.

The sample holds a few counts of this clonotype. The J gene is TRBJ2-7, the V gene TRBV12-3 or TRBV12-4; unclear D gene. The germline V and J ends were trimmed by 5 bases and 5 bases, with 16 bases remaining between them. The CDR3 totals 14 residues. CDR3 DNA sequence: TGTGCCAGCAGTACCCCTAGTTGGTTCCACGAGCAGTACTTC. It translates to CASSTPSWFHEQYF.

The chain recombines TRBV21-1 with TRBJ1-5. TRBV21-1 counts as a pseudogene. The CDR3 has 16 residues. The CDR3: CASSNFNGRDNQPQHF. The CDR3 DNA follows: TGTGCCAGCAGCAACTTCAACGGGAGGGACAATCAGCCCCAGCATTTT.

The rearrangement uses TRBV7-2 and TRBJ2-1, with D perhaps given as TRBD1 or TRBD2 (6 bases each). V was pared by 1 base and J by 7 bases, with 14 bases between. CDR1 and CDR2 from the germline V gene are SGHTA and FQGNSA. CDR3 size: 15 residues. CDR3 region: CASSLGAGEANEQFF. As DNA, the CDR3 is TGTGCCAGCAGCTTAGGTGCAGGGGAGGCAAATGAGCAGTTCTTC.

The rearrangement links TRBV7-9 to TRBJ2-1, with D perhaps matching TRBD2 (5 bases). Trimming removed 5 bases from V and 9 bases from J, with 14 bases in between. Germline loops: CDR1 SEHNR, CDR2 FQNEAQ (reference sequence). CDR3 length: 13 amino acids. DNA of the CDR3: TGTGCCAGCAGCCCGGGGTGGAGTAGTGAGCAGTTCTTC. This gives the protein CASSPGWSSEQFF. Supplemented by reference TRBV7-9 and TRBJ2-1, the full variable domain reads DTGVSQNPRHKITKRGQNVTFRCDPISEHNRLYWYRQTLGQGPEFLTYFQNEAQLEKSRLLSDRFSAERPKGSFSTLEIQRTEQGDSAMYLCASSPGWSSEQFFGPGTRLTVL.

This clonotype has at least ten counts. DNA of the CDR3: TGTGCCAGCAGTCTCGGGGGTCGGGAGCAGTTCTTC. Amino acid sequence: CASSLGGREQFF. The chain carries TRBV27 and TRBJ2-1; a weak D match, TRBD2 (6 bases). Trimming pared 5 bases from V and 10 bases from J, leaving 12 bases between. Germline V lookup: CDR1 MNHEY, CDR2 SMNVEV (reference sequence). The CDR3 is made up of 12 amino acids.

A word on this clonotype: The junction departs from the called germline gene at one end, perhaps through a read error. CDR3 residues: CASSEDRRGVFERYF. The DNA for the CDR3 is TGTGCCAGCAGTGAAGATAGGCGGGGGGTCTTCGAGCGGTACTTC. The V gene is TRBV2, the J gene TRBJ2-7, with 8 bases that match TRBD2. The CDR3 has 15 amino acids. Germline assignment: CDR1 SNHLY and CDR2 FYNNEI.

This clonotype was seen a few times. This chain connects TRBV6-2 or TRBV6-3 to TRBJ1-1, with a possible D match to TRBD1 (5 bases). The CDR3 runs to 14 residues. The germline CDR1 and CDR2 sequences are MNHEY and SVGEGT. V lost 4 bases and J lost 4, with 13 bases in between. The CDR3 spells CASSLGREATEAFF. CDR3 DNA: TGTGCCAGCAGTTTGGGCAGGGAGGCCACTGAAGCTTTCTTT.

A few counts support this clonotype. This CDR3 reads CASSPALDISYEQYF. Here the CDR3 DNA reads TGTGCCAGTAGCCCCGCGCTGGACATCTCCTACGAGCAGTACTTC. The chain couples TRBV19 to TRBJ2-7; a possible D gene is TRBD1 (5 bases). The CDR3 covers 15 residues. Between the trimmed V and J ends, which lost 6 bases and 0 bases, there was a span of 15 bases. CDR1 is LNHDA and CDR2 is SQIVND in the germline V gene (reference sequence).

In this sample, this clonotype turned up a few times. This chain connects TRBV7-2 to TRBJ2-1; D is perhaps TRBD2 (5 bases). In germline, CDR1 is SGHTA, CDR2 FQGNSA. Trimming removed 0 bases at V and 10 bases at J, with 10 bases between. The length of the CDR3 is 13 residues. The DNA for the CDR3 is TGTGCCAGCAGCTTAGCGAGGGCCAGAGAGCAGTTCTTC. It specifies CASSLARAREQFF. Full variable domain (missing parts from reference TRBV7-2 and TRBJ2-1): GAGVSQSPSNKVTEKGKDVELRCDPISGHTALYWYRQSLGQGLEFLIYFQGNSAPDKSGLPSDRFSAERTGGSVSTLTIQRTQQEDSAVYLCASSLARAREQFFGPGTRLTVL.

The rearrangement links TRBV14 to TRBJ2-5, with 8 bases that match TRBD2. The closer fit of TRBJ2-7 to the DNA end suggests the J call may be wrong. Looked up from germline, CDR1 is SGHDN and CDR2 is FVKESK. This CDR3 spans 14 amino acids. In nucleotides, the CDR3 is TGTGCCAGCAGCCATCTAGCGGGTTGTTCCGAGCAGTACTTC. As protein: CASSHLAGCSEQYF.

The CDR3: CAISEREGPSYEQYF. The CDR3 bases are TGTGCCATCTCCGAAAGGGAGGGACCCTCATACGAGCAGTACTTC. The chain carries TRBV10-3 and TRBJ2-1; 7 bases fit TRBD2. TRBJ2-7 explains the end of the DNA better; the J call may be wrong. Germline values: CDR1 ENHRY, CDR2 SYGVKD. This CDR3 spans 15 amino acids.

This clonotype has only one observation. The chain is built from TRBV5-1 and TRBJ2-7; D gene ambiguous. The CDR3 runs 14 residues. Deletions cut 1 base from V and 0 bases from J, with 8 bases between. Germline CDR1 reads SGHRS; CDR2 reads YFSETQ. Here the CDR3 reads CASSLNAASYEQYF. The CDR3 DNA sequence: TGCGCCAGCAGCTTGAATGCAGCCTCCTACGAGCAGTACTTC.

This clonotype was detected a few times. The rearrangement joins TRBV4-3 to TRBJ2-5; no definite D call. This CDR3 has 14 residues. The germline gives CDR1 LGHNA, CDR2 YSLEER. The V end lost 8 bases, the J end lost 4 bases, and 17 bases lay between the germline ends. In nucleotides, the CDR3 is TGCGCCAGCGCCTCTGCGCCGGTCGGAGAGACCCAGTACTTC. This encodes CASASAPVGETQYF.